This T cell receptor (beta chain) was recovered during a study of blood T cell repertoires in COVID-19. Study context: Acute and convalescent COVID-19 samples came from the United States, Italy and Spain.

Under the authors' procedure: Scientists estimated how many nucleated cells there were by amplifying reference gene primers. Libraries were prepared by immunoSEQ multiplex PCR; TCRdb keeps only in-frame clonotypes and omits some of them. D and trimming come from the DNA, and the V and J calls and clone size come from that table. Altogether about 130,000 clones are present, over 70% being singletons, with the ten largest covering 3.5% to 4%. There are 14 residues in the CDR3. Germline V CDR1 and CDR2: SGHRS, YFSETQ. V shed 6 bases and J 6 bases; nucleotides not matched to a gene: 10. The chain carries TRBV5-1 and TRBJ2-3; 7 bases match TRBD2. The TCR sequence derives from a woman aged 45 to 65 with acute or convalescent COVID-19. The sequenced sample consisted of peripheral blood. The CDR3 bases are TGCGCCAGCATGGGAGGGTTGCTTTCCGATACGCAGTATTTT. Translating it yields CASMGGLLSDTQYF.